The sequence of this T cell receptor (beta chain) was determined in a study of response to subunit inactivated influenza vaccine. TCRdb independently ran MiXCR on the RT-PCR reads; one entry per CDR3 protein. This table holds about 160,000 distinct CDR3 sequences, roughly a tenth found once. This clonotype was detected many times. No antigen is known for it. Germline CDR1 and CDR2: ENHRY and SYGVKD. This CDR3 is built from 16 residues. Trimming cost V 3 bases and J 7 bases; bases outside gene matches: 10. Findings of the study overall: The authors proposed limited new T cell recruitment per seasonal influenza vaccination.

The V and J genes are TRBV10-3 and TRBJ2-1, with 9 bases matching TRBD1. This receptor was obtained from a man aged 45-60 years who received an inactivated influenza vaccine. The sequencing here drew on non-naive T cells sorted from PBMCs, taken about 6 weeks after vaccination. CDR3: CAISDPRDRGGNEQFF. CDR3 nucleotide sequence: TGTGCCATCAGTGATCCCCGCGACAGGGGGGGAAATGAGCAGTTCTTC.